This is a list of T cell receptor beta chains from one sample in a study of blood T cell repertoires in COVID-19. Assay: immunoSEQ multiplex PCR; the TCRdb copy retains only in-frame clones and omits some. The repertoire holds a few hundred thousand clones, over 75% seen once, with 6% to 9% in the top ten. The sequenced material came from peripheral blood. These receptors all stem from a human donor in a cohort sampled during active COVID-19. Each CDR3 is given with its conserved first and last residue. Each record gives: clone size, V gene, D gene, J gene, CDR3 DNA, CDR3 protein. The D gene is left open where the match is weak. Some rows have no size entry. The others give once, few or many, or a class for an expanded clone.

clone_size: -
v_call: TRBV3-1/TRBV3-2
d_call: TRBD2
j_call: TRBJ2-3
cdr3_nt: TGTGCCAGCAGCCAAGAAGGTAGCGGGTGGGGCACGGATACGCAGTATTTT
cdr3_aa: CASSQEGSGWGTDTQYF

clone_size: -
v_call: TRBV4-1
d_call: -
j_call: TRBJ1-5
cdr3_nt: TGCGCCAGCAGCCAAGAATGGACACAGCCCACGTATAGCAATCAGCCCCAGCATTTT
cdr3_aa: CASSQEWTQPTYSNQPQHF

clone_size: once
v_call: TRBV3-1/TRBV3-2
d_call: TRBD1
j_call: TRBJ1-3
cdr3_nt: TGTGCCAGCAGCCCCCGGGACAGGGTTTCTGGAAACACCATATATTTT
cdr3_aa: CASSPRDRVSGNTIYF

clone_size: -
v_call: TRBV11-2
d_call: -
j_call: TRBJ1-1
cdr3_nt: TGTGCCAGCAGCCCCCCAGTGAACACTGAAGCTTTCTTT
cdr3_aa: CASSPPVNTEAFF

clone_size: -
v_call: TRBV4-2
d_call: -
j_call: TRBJ1-1
cdr3_nt: TGTGCCAGCAGCCAAGGGGGGGAGGTTTTCTTT
cdr3_aa: CASSQGGEVFF

clone_size: -
v_call: TRBV3-1/TRBV3-2
d_call: TRBD2
j_call: TRBJ2-1
cdr3_nt: TGTGCCAGCAGCCCCCGTTTTAGCGGGGATGAGCAGTTCTTC
cdr3_aa: CASSPRFSGDEQFF

clone_size: -
v_call: TRBV6-5
d_call: TRBD2
j_call: TRBJ2-2
cdr3_nt: TGTGCCAGCAGCCCGACTAGCGGGGGGTCCGGGGAGCTGTTTTTT
cdr3_aa: CASSPTSGGSGELFF

clone_size: few
v_call: TRBV12-3/TRBV12-4
d_call: TRBD1
j_call: TRBJ1-5
cdr3_nt: TGTGCCAGCAGTCAACAGGGGAGTCAGCCCCAGCATTTT
cdr3_aa: CASSQQGSQPQHF

clone_size: once
v_call: TRBV19
d_call: TRBD1
j_call: TRBJ2-3
cdr3_nt: TGTGCCAGTAGACCTACAGGGGGAACAGATACGCAGTATTTT
cdr3_aa: CASRPTGGTDTQYF

clone_size: -
v_call: TRBV24-1
d_call: -
j_call: TRBJ1-1
cdr3_nt: TGTGCCACCAGTGACCCTAACACTGAAGCTTTCTTT
cdr3_aa: CATSDPNTEAFF

clone_size: -
v_call: TRBV18
d_call: -
j_call: TRBJ2-3
cdr3_nt: TGTGCCAGCTCACCTCAGCCGGGGGATAGCACAGATACGCAGTATTTT
cdr3_aa: CASSPQPGDSTDTQYF

clone_size: -
v_call: TRBV19
d_call: -
j_call: TRBJ1-2
cdr3_nt: TGTGCCAGTAGTATAGAAGGGGGTTTGGGTGAGGGAGATTCTGGCTACACCTTC
cdr3_aa: CASSIEGGLGEGDSGYTF

clone_size: -
v_call: TRBV6-1
d_call: TRBD1
j_call: TRBJ1-2
cdr3_nt: TGTGCCAGCAGTGACAGGGGGTCGGGCTACACCTTC
cdr3_aa: CASSDRGSGYTF

clone_size: -
v_call: TRBV4-1
d_call: -
j_call: TRBJ1-2
cdr3_nt: TGCGCCAGCAGCCAACGGGCGACAGACAACTATGGCTACACCTTC
cdr3_aa: CASSQRATDNYGYTF

clone_size: -
v_call: TRBV19
d_call: -
j_call: TRBJ1-4
cdr3_nt: TGTGCCAGTAGTCTCATCCCCGGGAGTGATACTAATGAAAAACTGTTTTTT
cdr3_aa: CASSLIPGSDTNEKLFF

clone_size: -
v_call: TRBV7-9
d_call: TRBD1
j_call: TRBJ1-5
cdr3_nt: TGTGCCAGCAGCGACGGGACAGGGGCACCCAATCAGCCCCAGCATTTT
cdr3_aa: CASSDGTGAPNQPQHF

clone_size: few
v_call: TRBV2
d_call: -
j_call: TRBJ2-7
cdr3_nt: TGTGCCAGCATGGTGCGGGGCTACCACGAGCAGTACTTC
cdr3_aa: CASMVRGYHEQYF

clone_size: -
v_call: TRBV12-5
d_call: -
j_call: TRBJ2-5
cdr3_nt: TGTGCTAGCCGAGAGGGCGAGACCCAGTACTTC
cdr3_aa: CASREGETQYF

clone_size: -
v_call: TRBV5-1
d_call: -
j_call: TRBJ2-2
cdr3_nt: TGCGCCAGCAGCTTGATTGGACAGGGAGGGACCGGGGAGCTGTTTTTT
cdr3_aa: CASSLIGQGGTGELFF

clone_size: -
v_call: TRBV2
d_call: -
j_call: TRBJ1-1
cdr3_nt: TGTGCCAGCAGTCAGGGTTGGAACACTGAAGCTTTCTTT
cdr3_aa: CASSQGWNTEAFF

clone_size: -
v_call: TRBV7-9
d_call: -
j_call: TRBJ1-2
cdr3_nt: TGTGCCAGCAGCGAAAGCAGGGTTGCTGGCTACACCTTC
cdr3_aa: CASSESRVAGYTF

clone_size: -
v_call: TRBV2
d_call: TRBD1
j_call: TRBJ1-6
cdr3_nt: TGTGCCAGCAGTGAAGGGACAGGAGGTAATTCACCCCTCCACTTT
cdr3_aa: CASSEGTGGNSPLHF

clone_size: -
v_call: TRBV21-1
d_call: -
j_call: TRBJ1-2
cdr3_nt: TGTGCCAGCAGCAAAAGTTGGCGGACAGCGCATGGCTACACCTTC
cdr3_aa: CASSKSWRTAHGYTF

clone_size: -
v_call: TRBV5-1
d_call: TRBD2
j_call: TRBJ2-5
cdr3_nt: TGCGCCACGAGTTCCGGGACTAGCGGTCAAGAGACCCAGTACTTC
cdr3_aa: CATSSGTSGQETQYF

clone_size: -
v_call: TRBV7-9
d_call: -
j_call: TRBJ2-7
cdr3_nt: TGTGCCAGCAGCTACGGGGACTACGAGCAGTACTTC
cdr3_aa: CASSYGDYEQYF

clone_size: -
v_call: TRBV5-8
d_call: TRBD1
j_call: TRBJ2-2
cdr3_nt: TGTGCCAGCAGCTCGGGACAGGGGGCCGGGGAGCTGTTTTTT
cdr3_aa: CASSSGQGAGELFF

clone_size: -
v_call: TRBV9
d_call: TRBD2
j_call: TRBJ2-1
cdr3_nt: TGTGCCAGCAGCCCTATGGTGGGGACTAGCGGGGGTTATGAGCAGTTCTTC
cdr3_aa: CASSPMVGTSGGYEQFF

clone_size: -
v_call: TRBV27
d_call: -
j_call: TRBJ1-1
cdr3_nt: TGTGCCAGCAGTACCTCACAGGGTTGGATCACTGAAGCTTTCTTT
cdr3_aa: CASSTSQGWITEAFF

clone_size: -
v_call: TRBV9
d_call: -
j_call: TRBJ1-2
cdr3_nt: TGTGCCAGCAGCGTAGAAGCAGGGGATATCCGGGGCTACACCTTC
cdr3_aa: CASSVEAGDIRGYTF

clone_size: -
v_call: TRBV7-8
d_call: -
j_call: TRBJ2-7
cdr3_nt: TGTGCCAGCAGCTTACATTGGCGGGGCTACGAGCAGTACTTC
cdr3_aa: CASSLHWRGYEQYF

clone_size: -
v_call: TRBV10-3
d_call: TRBD1
j_call: TRBJ2-7
cdr3_nt: TGTGCCATCAGCGAAAACAGGGGTTACGAGCAGTACTTC
cdr3_aa: CAISENRGYEQYF

clone_size: -
v_call: TRBV10-3
d_call: -
j_call: TRBJ2-7
cdr3_nt: TGTGCCATCAGGCAGTCAAACTACGAGCAGTACTTC
cdr3_aa: CAIRQSNYEQYF

clone_size: -
v_call: TRBV18
d_call: -
j_call: TRBJ2-2
cdr3_nt: TGTGCCAGCTCACCCTTGACAGGTTACGGGGAGCTGTTTTTT
cdr3_aa: CASSPLTGYGELFF

clone_size: -
v_call: TRBV19
d_call: -
j_call: TRBJ2-2
cdr3_nt: TGTGCCAGTAGGTTAGTAGAACCGAACACCGGGGAGCTGTTTTTT
cdr3_aa: CASRLVEPNTGELFF

clone_size: -
v_call: TRBV6-5
d_call: TRBD1
j_call: TRBJ1-4
cdr3_nt: TGTGCCAGCAGGGGACAGCCGAATGAAAAACTGTTTTTT
cdr3_aa: CASRGQPNEKLFF

clone_size: -
v_call: TRBV6-5
d_call: -
j_call: TRBJ2-7
cdr3_nt: TGTGCCAGCCTAGGCGGGGCCTACGAGCAGTACTTC
cdr3_aa: CASLGGAYEQYF

clone_size: -
v_call: TRBV25-1
d_call: TRBD1
j_call: TRBJ1-4
cdr3_nt: TGTGCCAGCAGTGAAAGTCCCCACAGGGGGCGGAATGAAAAACTGTTTTTT
cdr3_aa: CASSESPHRGRNEKLFF

clone_size: -
v_call: TRBV5-8
d_call: TRBD1
j_call: TRBJ1-2
cdr3_nt: TGTGCCAGCAGCTCTACCGGGACAGGGGAAGCTAACTATGGCTACACCTTC
cdr3_aa: CASSSTGTGEANYGYTF

clone_size: -
v_call: TRBV24-1
d_call: -
j_call: TRBJ2-3
cdr3_nt: TGTGCCGCTGGGGCGGGAAGCACAGATACGCAGTATTTT
cdr3_aa: CAAGAGSTDTQYF

clone_size: -
v_call: TRBV11-2
d_call: -
j_call: TRBJ2-3
cdr3_nt: TGTGCCAGCAGCCTGCCTTTTGAGAAATATACGCAGTATTTT
cdr3_aa: CASSLPFEKYTQYF

clone_size: -
v_call: TRBV3-1/TRBV3-2
d_call: -
j_call: TRBJ1-2
cdr3_nt: TGTGCCAGCAGCGGTCGGGAGGGTGGCTACACCTTC
cdr3_aa: CASSGREGGYTF

clone_size: -
v_call: TRBV5-4
d_call: -
j_call: TRBJ2-1
cdr3_nt: TGTGCCAGCAGCTTGGACAGCAATGAGCAGTTCTTC
cdr3_aa: CASSLDSNEQFF

clone_size: -
v_call: TRBV18
d_call: TRBD1
j_call: TRBJ1-2
cdr3_nt: TGTGCCAGCTCACCGGGGACAGGGATAAACGATGGCTACACCTTC
cdr3_aa: CASSPGTGINDGYTF

clone_size: -
v_call: TRBV19
d_call: TRBD1
j_call: TRBJ1-2
cdr3_nt: TGTGCCAGTAGTACCCCAGGACAGGGGGCAGGCTATGGCTACACCTTC
cdr3_aa: CASSTPGQGAGYGYTF

clone_size: -
v_call: TRBV4-1
d_call: TRBD1
j_call: TRBJ1-1
cdr3_nt: TGCGCCAGCAGCCAAGGGAGGGGGCGCGGTATGGCTTTCTTT
cdr3_aa: CASSQGRGRGMAFF

clone_size: -
v_call: TRBV15
d_call: -
j_call: TRBJ2-7
cdr3_nt: TGTGCCACCAGCACGGGTGTAACCTCCTACGAGCAGTACTTC
cdr3_aa: CATSTGVTSYEQYF

clone_size: many
v_call: TRBV15
d_call: TRBD1
j_call: TRBJ1-3
cdr3_nt: TGTGCCACCAGCAGACAACCGGGACAGGGGACCACCATATATTTT
cdr3_aa: CATSRQPGQGTTIYF

clone_size: -
v_call: TRBV12-3/TRBV12-4
d_call: -
j_call: TRBJ1-1
cdr3_nt: TGTGCCAGCAGAGACCAGGGATTCACTGAAGCTTTCTTT
cdr3_aa: CASRDQGFTEAFF

clone_size: -
v_call: TRBV9
d_call: -
j_call: TRBJ1-3
cdr3_nt: TGTGCCAGCAGCGTTTCTGCGAGCTACTTCTCTGGAAACACCATATATTTT
cdr3_aa: CASSVSASYFSGNTIYF

clone_size: -
v_call: TRBV20-1
d_call: -
j_call: TRBJ1-2
cdr3_nt: TGCAGTGCGAGGACACCCGGGGGCTACACCTTC
cdr3_aa: CSARTPGGYTF

clone_size: -
v_call: TRBV5-1
d_call: TRBD2
j_call: TRBJ2-1
cdr3_nt: TGCGCCAGCAGCTCACAAGGTGGGCTAGCGGGGGGGCGGAGCTCCTACAATGAGCAGTTCTTC
cdr3_aa: CASSSQGGLAGGRSSYNEQFF

clone_size: -
v_call: TRBV5-8
d_call: -
j_call: TRBJ1-5
cdr3_nt: TGTGCCAGCAGCTTGTTGGGGCGTCAGCCCCAGCATTTT
cdr3_aa: CASSLLGRQPQHF

clone_size: -
v_call: TRBV7-3
d_call: -
j_call: TRBJ2-1
cdr3_nt: TGTGCCAGCAGCCTTGTGGGGGGGCGCAGGAATGAGCAGTTCTTC
cdr3_aa: CASSLVGGRRNEQFF

clone_size: once
v_call: TRBV19
d_call: TRBD1
j_call: TRBJ1-2
cdr3_nt: TGTGCCGGACGGACAGGGTACGGCTACACCTTC
cdr3_aa: CAGRTGYGYTF

clone_size: -
v_call: TRBV12-3/TRBV12-4
d_call: -
j_call: TRBJ1-1
cdr3_nt: TGTGCCAGCAGCCCCTCTATCAAGACTGAAGCTTTCTTT
cdr3_aa: CASSPSIKTEAFF